What follows are 23 T cell receptor beta chains derived from one specimen sequenced in a study of control samples from healthy donors and cancer patients. Clones were read by immunoSEQ multiplex PCR, and TCRdb kept only the in-frame ones, dropping some. The data contain tens of thousands of clones, around 91% of them singletons. The sample consisted of PBMCs. The receptors shown here come from a man aged 50-59 years with lung cancer.

J is TRBJ2-7 and V is TRBV4-3; D is ambiguous. The CDR3 totals 15 residues. Germline CDR1 reads LGHNA; CDR2 reads YSLEER. With 4 bases removed from V and 3 bases from J, the gap between germline ends came to 16 bases. The DNA of the CDR3 is TGCGCCAGCAGCCTATTCAAGGAGCCTATCTACGAGCAGTACTTC. Translated, it gives CASSLFKEPIYEQYF.

This clone was counted between two and nine times. The chain links TRBV5-1 to TRBJ1-1, with D maybe TRBD1 (5 bases). Germline V gives CDR1 SGHRS, CDR2 YFSETQ. V was trimmed by 6 bases and J by 5 bases, leaving 20 bases between them. CDR3 length: 15 residues. The CDR3 coding sequence is TGCGCCAGCATCGAAATACCCGGGGGGGAGACTGAAGCTTTCTTT. Translation: CASIEIPGGETEAFF. Full variable domain (remainder filled in from reference TRBV5-1 and TRBJ1-1): KAGVTQTPRYLIKTRGQQVTLSCSPISGHRSVSWYQQTPGQGLQFLFEYFSETQRNKGNFPGRFSGRQFSNSRSEMNVSTLELGDSALYLCASIEIPGGETEAFFGQGTRLTVV.

V usage is TRBV5-1 and J usage is TRBJ2-7, with 8 bases that match TRBD2. This CDR3 has 14 amino acids. V lost 2 bases, J lost 3 bases, and 4 bases stayed unmatched. Per the germline V gene, CDR1 is SGHRS and CDR2 is YFSETQ. CDR3 protein: CASSLSGGHYEQYF. CDR3 nucleotide sequence: TGCGCCAGCAGCTTAAGCGGGGGACACTACGAGCAGTACTTC.

The chain has TRBV30 and TRBJ1-2, with D maybe TRBD1 (6 bases). The CDR3 is 13 residues long. Looked up from germline, CDR1 is GTSNPN and CDR2 is SVGIG (reference sequence). V dropped 5 bases and J dropped 2 bases, with 12 bases sitting between them. The CDR3 region is CAWGVGQNYGYTF. CDR3 DNA: TGTGCCTGGGGGGTTGGACAGAACTATGGCTACACCTTC.

The sample holds one count of this clone. The J gene is TRBJ1-4, the V gene TRBV6-5, with D possibly matching TRBD1 (5 bases). Trimming pared 8 bases from V and 0 bases from J, leaving 10 bases between. This CDR3 comprises 14 residues. CDR1 and CDR2 (germline): MNHEY, SVGAGI. CDR3 sequence reads: CASGRGPTNEKLFF. The CDR3 nucleotides read TGTGCCAGCGGCCGGGGACCAACTAATGAAAAACTGTTTTTT.

The chain carries TRBV6-1 and TRBJ1-4; no definite D call. The germline V gene encodes CDR1 MNHNS and CDR2 SASEGT. The CDR3 is made up of 18 amino acids. The V and J ends lost 0 bases and 8 bases respectively, with 22 bases between them. Written as DNA, the CDR3 is TGTGCCAGCAGTGAAGCTGGAGGTGGGGTTGGGAGGTTCGAAAAACTGTTTTTT. This gives the protein CASSEAGGGVGRFEKLFF.

This chain joins TRBV1 and TRBJ1-1. TRBV1 corresponds to a pseudogene. The length of the CDR3 is 15 residues. CDR3 sequence: CTRKPEGFPNTEAFF. The CDR3 DNA is TGCACCCGCAAACCTGAGGGGTTCCCTAACACTGAAGCTTTCTTT.

DNA for the CDR3: TGCGCCAGCAGCAGCCAGGGGGATGGCACTGAAGCTTTCTTT. Translation: CASSSQGDGTEAFF. The chain is built from TRBV5-1 and TRBJ1-1; 7 bases align to TRBD1. The V segment lost 4 bases and the J segment 4 bases; nucleotides outside the gene matches: 7. Looked up from germline, CDR1 is SGHRS and CDR2 is YFSETQ. The CDR3 has 14 residues.

The chain has TRBV6-5 and TRBJ1-1; D is unclear. The CDR3 totals 13 residues. The V and J ends lost 9 bases and 2 bases respectively, with 13 bases between them. CDR1 is MNHEY, CDR2 SVGAGI, per germline. CDR3 nucleotides: TGTGCCAGTTCGAGGCAGGTTAACACTGAAGCTTTCTTT. This codes for CASSRQVNTEAFF.

This rearrangement joins TRBV7-9 to TRBJ2-5; D is possibly TRBD1 (5 bases). This CDR3 is built from 14 residues. In germline, CDR1 is SEHNR, CDR2 FQNEAQ (reference sequence). Trimming took off 6 bases at V and 5 bases at J, with 16 bases between the two ends. The DNA for the CDR3 is TGTGCCAGCAGTTCCAGGGAATTAGTGGAGACCCAGTACTTC. Its protein product is CASSSRELVETQYF.

The chain links TRBV7-2 to TRBJ1-5, with a weak D call TRBD1 (6 bases). Germline V CDR1 and CDR2: SGHTA, FQGNSA. The CDR3 contains 13 residues. Trimming took off 6 bases at V and 3 bases at J, with 9 bases between the two ends. The CDR3 here is CASRWDINQPQHF. The CDR3 coding sequence is TGTGCCAGCAGGTGGGACATCAATCAGCCCCAGCATTTT. Using reference TRBV7-2 and TRBJ1-5 for the parts outside the CDR3, the full variable domain is GAGVSQSPSNKVTEKGKDVELRCDPISGHTALYWYRQSLGQGLEFLIYFQGNSAPDKSGLPSDRFSAERTGGSVSTLTIQRTQQEDSAVYLCASRWDINQPQHFGDGTRLSIL.

CDR3 in amino acids: CASSSRTGSGYEQYF. CDR3 DNA: TGTGCCAGCAGCTCCCGGACAGGAAGTGGCTACGAGCAGTACTTC. The chain links TRBV7-9 to TRBJ2-7; 7 positions match TRBD1. The CDR3 sequence is 15 residues long. The J segment lost 3 bases and the V segment lost 4 bases, leaving 9 bases of the junction unmatched. Germline loops: CDR1 SEHNR, CDR2 FQNEAQ (reference sequence).

The chain recombines TRBV5-1 with TRBJ2-3; 7 bases are shared with TRBD1. The J segment lost 6 bases and the V segment lost 0 bases, leaving 4 bases of the junction unmatched. The germline V gene encodes CDR1 SGHRS and CDR2 YFSETQ. CDR3 size: 14 residues. CDR3 in DNA: TGCGCCAGCAGCTTGGAAGGGGGCAGGGATACGCAGTATTTT. Protein sequence: CASSLEGGRDTQYF.

The chain employs TRBV6-2 or TRBV6-3 and TRBJ2-3; 8 bases agree with TRBD2. The junction had 10 bases not matched to a gene; V was cut back by 6 bases and J by 2 bases. The CDR3 runs to 16 residues. Germline V gene lookup returns CDR1 MNHEY and CDR2 SVGEGT. CDR3 protein: CASSTGLRGDTDTQYF. Here the CDR3 DNA reads TGTGCCAGCAGCACTGGGTTGCGGGGGGACACAGATACGCAGTATTTT.

This clone appeared a single time. The chain is built from TRBV6-5 and TRBJ1-1; weak D call: TRBD1 (5 bases). The V end lost 7 bases, the J end lost 4 bases, and 10 bases lay between the germline ends. CDR1 MNHEY and CDR2 SVGAGI come from the germline V gene. This CDR3 contains 12 residues. The chain's CDR3 is CASKGTFTEAFF. The CDR3 nucleotides read TGTGCCAGCAAGGGGACCTTCACTGAAGCTTTCTTT.

The chain employs TRBV7-3 and TRBJ2-3, with unresolved D. The V end was cut by 1 base, the J end by 1 base, with 9 bases between. Germline loops: CDR1 SGHTA, CDR2 FQGTGA. CDR3 length: 15 amino acids. CDR3 protein: CASSLSVSGTDTQYF. The CDR3 nucleotides read TGTGCCAGCAGCTTAAGCGTTAGTGGCACAGATACGCAGTATTTT. The whole variable domain, filled in from reference TRBV7-3 and TRBJ2-3, reads GAGVSQTPSNKVTEKGKYVELRCDPISGHTALYWYRQSLGQGPEFLIYFQGTGAADDSGLPNDRFFAVRPEGSVSTLKIQRTERGDSAVYLCASSLSVSGTDTQYFGPGTRLTVL.

The V and J genes are TRBV3-1 (or the pseudogene TRBV3-2) and TRBJ1-2; D remains unclear. The CDR3 is 11 residues long. Germline V lookup: CDR1 LGHDT, CDR2 YNNKEL (reference sequence). The V end lost 5 bases, the J end lost 5 bases, and 6 bases lay between the germline ends. The CDR3 here is CASSRVYGYTF. CDR3 nucleotides: TGTGCCAGCAGCAGGGTGTATGGCTACACCTTC.

The gene calls are TRBV4-3 and TRBJ1-6; D might be TRBD1 (6 bases). The V gene's germline CDR1 is LGHNA and CDR2 YSLEER. Trimming took off 1 base at V and 8 bases at J, with 15 bases between the two ends. CDR3 length equals 16 residues. Here the CDR3 reads CASSQVGQRGDSPLHF. The CDR3 nucleotides read TGCGCCAGCAGCCAAGTTGGACAGCGGGGGGATTCACCCCTCCACTTT.

The genes are TRBV29-1 and TRBJ1-2, with D uncertain. The CDR3 contains 11 residues. Trimming shortened V by 7 bases and J by 4 bases, and 10 bases separated the two germline ends. The germline V gene has CDR1 SQVTM and CDR2 ANQGSEA. The CDR3 protein is CSADSTYGYTF. In DNA, the CDR3 is TGCAGCGCCGATTCCACCTATGGCTACACCTTC.

The chain is built from TRBV3-1 (or the pseudogene TRBV3-2) and TRBJ2-3; no definite D call. CDR3 length: 12 residues. CDR1 is LGHDT, CDR2 YNNKEL, per germline (reference sequence). V lost 6 bases and J 2 bases, leaving 6 bases between the germline ends. The CDR3 DNA reads TGTGCCAGCAGTCAATTCACAGATACGCAGTATTTT. Amino acid sequence: CASSQFTDTQYF.

The V call is TRBV18, the J call TRBJ1-2; D is undetermined. The CDR3 spans 13 residues. Germline lookup yields CDR1 KGHSH and CDR2 LQKENI. The V and J ends lost 4 bases and 8 bases respectively, with 14 bases between them. In DNA, the CDR3 is TGTGCCAGCTCACGGGAACAGCGTTGGGGCTACACCTTC. As protein: CASSREQRWGYTF.

V gene TRBV11-2 combines with J gene TRBJ1-4; possibly TRBD1 for D (5 bases). Germline CDR1 is SGHAT and CDR2 is FQNNGV. The CDR3 contains 16 residues. V lost 4 bases and J lost 0, with 12 bases in between. This chain's CDR3 is CASSSTGSATNEKLFF. The CDR3 DNA reads as TGTGCCAGCAGCTCCACAGGATCTGCAACTAATGAAAAACTGTTTTTT.

The rearrangement links TRBV3-1 (or the pseudogene TRBV3-2) to TRBJ2-5, with D possibly being TRBD2 (5 bases). Germline V CDR1 and CDR2: LGHDT, YNNKEL (reference sequence). V dropped 3 bases and J dropped 1 base, with 9 bases sitting between them. This CDR3 contains 14 residues. This CDR3 reads CASSHGGSQETQYF. The CDR3 region has the DNA TGTGCCAGCAGCCATGGTGGGAGCCAAGAGACCCAGTACTTC.